The 12 T cell receptor beta chains given below trace back to one sample, sequenced in a study of blood T cell repertoires in COVID-19. Produced via immunoSEQ multiplex PCR; TCRdb's table is partial and in-frame only. The repertoire includes approximately 260,000 clones, approximately 82% of them detected once, and under 5.5% sits in the top ten. Sequences were obtained from peripheral blood. The receptors were sampled from a man aged 55 to 70 who had recovered from COVID-19.

The rearrangement links TRBV12-3 or TRBV12-4 to TRBJ1-1, with D perhaps TRBD1 (5 bases). V dropped 3 bases and J dropped 4 bases, with 9 bases sitting between them. The CDR3 extends over 13 amino acids. CDR3 sequence: CASSFGGSTEAFF. In DNA form, the CDR3 reads TGTGCCAGCAGTTTTGGGGGGAGCACTGAAGCTTTCTTT.

This clone was seen once. The chain has TRBV3-1 (or the pseudogene TRBV3-2) and TRBJ1-2; D remains unclear. The ends were cut back, 1 base at V and 3 bases at J, with 9 bases in the middle. The V gene's germline CDR1 is LGHDT and CDR2 YNNKEL (reference sequence). This CDR3 comprises 14 residues. The CDR3 DNA reads as TGTGCCAGCAGCCAAGCGGCCGCGGACTATGGCTACACCTTC. Residues: CASSQAAADYGYTF.

Regarding this clone: Its ends do not fully match the called genes, so a read error is possible. The chain recombines TRBV7-7 with TRBJ1-4; 8 bases align to TRBD1. The germline V gene has CDR1 SSHAT and CDR2 FNYEAQ (reference sequence). The CDR3 is made up of 15 amino acids. CDR3 protein: CASSFSGGAGEKLFF. The DNA of the CDR3 is TGTGCTAGCAGCTTCTCAGGGGGCGCAGGTGAAAAACTGTTTTTT.

This sequence joins TRBV27 and TRBJ1-2, with TRBD1 matching 8 bases. Germline loops: CDR1 MNHEY, CDR2 SMNVEV (reference sequence). Trimming cost V 8 bases and J 5 bases; bases outside gene matches: 4. CDR3 length: 12 amino acids. The DNA of the CDR3 is TGTGCCAGCCGGGACAGGATTTATGGCTACACCTTC. Encoded protein: CASRDRIYGYTF.

The gene calls are TRBV27 and TRBJ2-7, with D possibly matching TRBD2 (8 bases). Germline CDR1 reads MNHEY; CDR2 reads SMNVEV (reference sequence). V lost 6 bases, J lost 0 bases, and 21 bases lay in between. The CDR3 covers 17 residues. DNA of the CDR3: TGTGCCAGCAGCAGACAGGGAGGCGGGAGGAGCTCCTACGAGCAGTACTTC. Encoded protein: CASSRQGGGRSSYEQYF.

The genes are TRBV3-1 (or the pseudogene TRBV3-2) and TRBJ2-1; 7 bases line up with TRBD2. CDR3 length: 17 amino acids. V lost 4 bases and J lost 4; bases outside the gene matches: 13. CDR1 is LGHDT and CDR2 is YNNKEL in the germline V gene (reference sequence). CDR3 residues: CASSPRRERGSYNEQFF. The CDR3 region has the DNA TGTGCCAGCAGCCCCCGGCGGGAGCGGGGATCTTACAATGAGCAGTTCTTC.

The sample holds a few counts of this clone. The CDR3 is CASSSRPAGREPQHF. CDR3 nucleotide sequence: TGTGCCAGCAGCTCCCGTCCTGCGGGGCGGGAGCCCCAGCATTTT. The chain combines TRBV7-8 with TRBJ1-5; tentative D call: TRBD1 (5 bases). Trimming removed 4 bases from V and 8 bases from J, with 18 bases in between. This CDR3 is built from 15 residues. CDR1 is SGHVS, CDR2 FQNEAQ, per germline.

This clone came up once. The J gene is TRBJ2-1, the V gene TRBV6-4; 10 bases align to TRBD2. V shed 4 bases and J 6 bases; nucleotides not matched to a gene: 6. This CDR3 region has 15 residues. The germline V gene has CDR1 MRHNA and CDR2 SNTAGT. The CDR3 bases are TGTGCCAGCAGTGCTTTCAGCGGGGGGGGCAATGAGCAGTTCTTC. Translating it yields CASSAFSGGGNEQFF.

The chain is built from TRBV5-6 and TRBJ1-1, with 7 bases fitting TRBD1. CDR3 length: 16 amino acids. Germline assignment: CDR1 SGHDT and CDR2 YYEEEE. Unmatched junction bases numbered 7, after V lost 2 bases and J lost 0 bases. The CDR3 DNA is TGTGCCAGCAGCTTTCCGGGACAGCCCATGAACACTGAAGCTTTCTTT. It is translated as CASSFPGQPMNTEAFF.

The chain is built from TRBV7-8 and TRBJ1-1; perhaps TRBD1 as D (6 bases). The germline CDR1 and CDR2 sequences are SGHVS and FQNEAQ. There are 14 residues in the CDR3. V was clipped by 5 bases and J by 4 bases, with 14 bases between them. The CDR3 bases are TGTGCCAGCAGCCTAACACAGGGTGGCACTGAAGCTTTCTTT. Translation gives CASSLTQGGTEAFF.

The chain carries TRBV7-2 and TRBJ2-1, with 11 bases identical to TRBD2. CDR3 size: 14 residues. Germline V gene sequence: CDR1 SGHTA, CDR2 FQGNSA. J was trimmed by 3 bases and V by 8 bases; bases with no gene match: 3. As DNA, the CDR3 is TGTGCCAGCGTCGGGACTAGCGGCTACAATGAGCAGTTCTTC. Translation: CASVGTSGYNEQFF.

The V and J genes are TRBV15 and TRBJ2-5, with D perhaps matching TRBD2 (5 bases). This CDR3 comprises 14 residues. The ends were cut back, 4 bases at V and 1 base at J, with 10 bases in the middle. The germline gives CDR1 LNHNV, CDR2 YYDKDF (reference sequence). The CDR3 is CATSMGRGQETQYF. DNA of the CDR3: TGTGCCACCAGCATGGGTCGGGGCCAAGAGACCCAGTACTTC. The full variable domain, its missing parts supplied by reference TRBV15 and TRBJ2-5, is DAMVIQNPRYQVTQFGKPVTLSCSQTLNHNVMYWYQQKSSQAPKLLFHYYDKDFNNEADTPDNFQSRRPNTSFCFLDIRSPGLGDTAMYLCATSMGRGQETQYFGPGTRLLVL.